The 22 T cell receptor beta chains presented below share a single source sample, sequenced in a study of blood T cell dynamics during melanoma immunotherapy. The time point is: week 3, after first cycle of checkpoint inhibitor. Produced via immunoSEQ multiplex PCR; TCRdb's table is partial and in-frame only. The table has roughly 29,000 clones, around four fifths seen once. The specimen comprised blood, sampled from a patient treated with checkpoint blockade. All receptors derive from a human donor with melanoma.

The chain uses TRBV7-6 and TRBJ1-5; the D gene is possibly TRBD1 (6 bases). The CDR3 contains 13 residues. V lost 4 bases, J lost 7 bases, and 11 bases lay in between. Germline CDR1 and CDR2: SGHVS and FNYEAQ. CDR3 nucleotide sequence: TGTGCCAGCAGCTACAGGGACGGGCAGCCCCAGCATTTT. Translated, it gives CASSYRDGQPQHF.

The CDR3 nucleotides read TGCGCCAGCAGCTTGGGGGACAGCAATGAGCAGTTCTTC. This gives the protein CASSLGDSNEQFF. The rearrangement uses TRBV5-1 and TRBJ2-1; 7 positions agree with TRBD1. This CDR3 has 13 amino acids. Germline values: CDR1 SGHRS, CDR2 YFSETQ. Unmatched junction bases numbered 0, after V lost 0 bases and J lost 6 bases.

In nucleotides, the CDR3 is TGTGCCAGCAGTTCTCAGGGACAGGGGATGACTGAAGCTTTCTTT. Its protein product is CASSSQGQGMTEAFF. The genes are TRBV2 and TRBJ1-1; 10 bases match TRBD1. Germline V gene lookup returns CDR1 SNHLY and CDR2 FYNNEI. Trimming removed 5 bases from V and 5 bases from J; junction bases left unmatched: 8. The CDR3 loop spans 15 amino acids.

The gene calls are TRBV7-3 and TRBJ2-2; D unresolved. The germline V and J ends were trimmed by 1 base and 4 bases, with 10 bases remaining between them. Germline assignment: CDR1 SGHTA and CDR2 FQGTGA. This CDR3 spans 15 amino acids. CDR3 region: CASSLKGFGTGELFF. For the CDR3, the DNA is TGTGCCAGCAGCTTAAAGGGTTTTGGCACCGGGGAGCTGTTTTTT.

This clone is termed medium-sized. The V and J genes are TRBV9 and TRBJ1-1; the match to TRBD1 covers 9 bases. The CDR3 length is 18 residues. V trimming: 5 bases; J trimming: 4 bases; junction bases outside the gene matches: 18. The germline gives CDR1 SGDLS, CDR2 YYNGEE. The CDR3 DNA is TGTGCCAGCAGTCGGGGCCTTAGGGGACAGGGCGGTGGCACTGAAGCTTTCTTT. It encodes CASSRGLRGQGGGTEAFF.

The V call is TRBV2, the J call TRBJ2-3; TRBD2 aligns across 15 bases. The trim removed 6 bases at V and 0 bases at J, leaving 10 bases unmatched. CDR1 SNHLY and CDR2 FYNNEI come from the germline V gene. The CDR3 is 19 amino acids. The CDR3 bases are TGTGCCAGCAGCCGGGGACTAGCGGGGGGAACCTTCAGCACAGATACGCAGTATTTT. Protein sequence: CASSRGLAGGTFSTDTQYF.

The V and J genes are TRBV14 and TRBJ1-2; possible D gene TRBD1, 5 bases. The CDR3 length is 16 residues. Germline V gives CDR1 SGHDN, CDR2 FVKESK. Between the trimmed V and J ends, which lost 0 bases and 8 bases, there was a span of 19 bases. The CDR3 spells CASSQDGWGRTSGYTF. In DNA form, the CDR3 reads TGTGCCAGCAGCCAAGATGGCTGGGGACGTACTTCGGGCTACACCTTC.

The CDR3 sequence is CASSHSGNYNEQFF. CDR3 DNA sequence: TGTGCCAGCAGCCATAGCGGGAACTACAATGAGCAGTTCTTC. V gene TRBV27 combines with J gene TRBJ2-1; TRBD2 matches 8 bases. V lost 6 bases and J lost 3; bases outside the gene matches: 4. CDR1 and CDR2 (germline): MNHEY, SMNVEV (reference sequence). The CDR3 is 14 amino acids.

The rearrangement links TRBV21-1 to TRBJ1-2. TRBV21-1 is given as a pseudogene. This CDR3 comprises 13 residues. This CDR3 is CASSKGATHGYTF. In nucleotides, the CDR3 is TGTGCCAGCAGCAAAGGTGCCACCCATGGCTACACCTTC.

The chain joins TRBV19 to TRBJ2-2, with a weak D call TRBD1 (5 bases). V was pared by 1 base and J by 8 bases, with 11 bases between. CDR1 LNHDA and CDR2 SQIVND come from the germline V gene (reference sequence). This CDR3 has 14 amino acids. The CDR3 spells CASSIGAGPGELFF. CDR3 DNA sequence: TGTGCCAGTAGTATAGGGGCAGGGCCAGGGGAGCTGTTTTTT.

This chain joins TRBV29-1 and TRBJ1-1; D unresolved. CDR1 and CDR2 (germline): SQVTM, ANQGSEA. This CDR3 has 13 residues. Trimming took 7 bases from V and 0 from J, leaving 12 bases between them. The CDR3 sequence is CSAAAGMNTEAFF. The CDR3 nucleotides read TGCAGCGCGGCAGCGGGGATGAACACTGAAGCTTTCTTT.

This clone was recorded once. This chain connects TRBV5-4 to TRBJ2-5, with 7 bases lining up with TRBD1. In germline, CDR1 is SGHNT, CDR2 YYREEE (reference sequence). J gave up 2 bases and V 4 bases, and 2 bases lay outside the gene matches. This CDR3 contains 13 residues. The chain's CDR3 is CASSRGQQETQYF. The CDR3 bases are TGTGCCAGCAGCCGGGGACAGCAAGAGACCCAGTACTTC. The full variable domain, rest sourced from reference TRBV5-4 and TRBJ2-5, is ETGVTQSPTHLIKTRGQQVTLRCSSQSGHNTVSWYQQALGQGPQFIFQYYREEENGRGNFPPRFSGLQFPNYSSELNVNALELDDSALYLCASSRGQQETQYFGPGTRLLVL.

The CDR3 sequence is CASSIGLRTPDNEQFF. As DNA, the CDR3 is TGTGCCAGTAGTATTGGGTTACGGACGCCCGACAATGAGCAGTTCTTC. This rearrangement joins TRBV19 to TRBJ2-1; D gene uncertain. The CDR3 extends over 16 amino acids. V was pared by 3 bases and J by 5 bases, with 17 bases between. In germline, CDR1 is LNHDA, CDR2 SQIVND (reference sequence). The complete variable domain, with remaining parts taken from reference TRBV19 and TRBJ2-1, reads DGGITQSPKYLFRKEGQNVTLSCEQNLNHDAMYWYRQDPGQGLRLIYYSQIVNDFQKGDIAEGYSVSREKKESFPLTVTSAQKNPTAFYLCASSIGLRTPDNEQFFGPGTRLTVL.

The gene calls are TRBV6-5 and TRBJ2-7, with D tentatively TRBD1 (6 bases). The CDR3 has 13 residues. Germline loops: CDR1 MNHEY, CDR2 SVGAGI. V lost 8 bases, J lost 0 bases, and 11 bases lay in between. The DNA for the CDR3 is TGTGCCAGCCAAGACAGGTTCTCCTACGAGCAGTACTTC. Translation: CASQDRFSYEQYF.

The V and J genes are TRBV4-2 and TRBJ1-1, with 7 bases identical to TRBD1. Germline CDR1 LGHNA, CDR2 YNFKEQ. V dropped 10 bases and J dropped 1; count of bases not matched to a gene: 9. This CDR3 region has 14 residues. CDR3 residues: CAIATGTANTEAFF. The CDR3 DNA follows: TGTGCCATCGCTACCGGGACAGCGAACACTGAAGCTTTCTTT.

This sequence joins TRBV29-1 and TRBJ2-5; the D gene is possibly TRBD1 (5 bases). The CDR3 consists of 17 residues. In germline, CDR1 is SQVTM, CDR2 ANQGSEA. With 3 bases removed from V and 0 bases from J, the gap between germline ends came to 20 bases. The CDR3 loop is CSVDYMIGALNQETQYF. The CDR3 DNA reads as TGCAGCGTTGATTATATGATTGGGGCGCTTAACCAAGAGACCCAGTACTTC.

The gene calls are TRBV5-8 and TRBJ2-5; 7 positions agree with TRBD2. The CDR3 runs to 13 residues. Germline V CDR1 and CDR2: SGHTS, YDEGEE. V lost 4 bases and J lost 5; bases outside the gene matches: 5. This CDR3 reads CASSLSGWETQYF. In DNA form, the CDR3 reads TGTGCCAGCAGCCTTAGCGGGTGGGAGACCCAGTACTTC.

The J gene is TRBJ2-1, the V gene TRBV6-1; tentatively, D is TRBD1 or TRBD2 (5 bases each). The CDR3 extends over 16 amino acids. Trimming shortened V by 2 bases and J by 3 bases, and 14 bases separated the two germline ends. The germline V gene encodes CDR1 MNHNS and CDR2 SASEGT. CDR3 residues: CASSEWGTAGYNEQFF. The CDR3 DNA reads TGTGCCAGCAGTGAATGGGGGACCGCCGGCTACAATGAGCAGTTCTTC.

The chain employs TRBV16 and TRBJ2-3; D is perhaps TRBD2 (6 bases). CDR1 and CDR2 (germline): KGHSY, FQNENV. This CDR3 has 16 amino acids. V shed 0 bases and J shed 2 bases, with 12 bases lying between them. CDR3 in DNA: TGTGCCAGCAGCCAATCGGTAGGAGGGACCACAGATACGCAGTATTTT. This codes for CASSQSVGGTTDTQYF.

This chain connects TRBV6-5 to TRBJ1-1; maybe TRBD1 (6 bases). The V gene lost 6 bases and the J gene lost 7 bases, with 9 bases spanning the gap. Germline V gene data show CDR1 as MNHEY and CDR2 as SVGAGI. There are 11 residues in the CDR3. The chain's CDR3 is CASSRGIEAFF. The CDR3 DNA sequence: TGTGCCAGCAGCAGGGGTATTGAAGCTTTCTTT.

V usage is TRBV6-6 and J usage is TRBJ1-1; possibly TRBD1 for D (5 bases). This CDR3 comprises 13 residues. V lost 7 bases to trimming and J lost 2 bases, with 11 bases between them. The V gene's germline CDR1 is MNHNY and CDR2 SVGAGI (reference sequence). DNA for the CDR3: TGTGCCAGCACTACAGGTGTAAACACTGAAGCTTTCTTT. Translating it yields CASTTGVNTEAFF.

This clone was detected a few times. V and J are TRBV5-1 and TRBJ1-1; 9 nucleotides match TRBD1. V shed 3 bases, J shed 3 bases, and the junction held 9 bases outside the gene matches. Germline CDR1 SGHRS, CDR2 YFSETQ. This CDR3 has 16 residues. The CDR3 coding sequence is TGCGCCAGCAGCTCGGGACAGGGTACTTGGGACACTGAAGCTTTCTTT. This codes for CASSSGQGTWDTEAFF.